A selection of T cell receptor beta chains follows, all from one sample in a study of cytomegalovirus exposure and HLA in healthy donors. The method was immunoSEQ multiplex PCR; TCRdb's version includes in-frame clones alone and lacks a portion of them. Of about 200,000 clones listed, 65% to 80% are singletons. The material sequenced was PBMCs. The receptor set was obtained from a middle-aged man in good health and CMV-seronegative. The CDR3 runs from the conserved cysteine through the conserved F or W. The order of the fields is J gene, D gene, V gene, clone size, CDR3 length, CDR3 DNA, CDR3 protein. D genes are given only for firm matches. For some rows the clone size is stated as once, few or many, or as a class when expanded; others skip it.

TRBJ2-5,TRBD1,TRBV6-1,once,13,TGTGCCAATGATGACAGGGGGCTAGGGACCCAGTACTTC,CANDDRGLGTQYF
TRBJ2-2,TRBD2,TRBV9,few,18,TGTGCCAGCAGCGTGGGGACTAGCGGGAGGCGAGTGGGCGGGGAGCTGTTTTTT,CASSVGTSGRRVGGELFF
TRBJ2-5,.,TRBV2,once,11,TGTGCCAGCTCCACAGGGGAGACCCAGTACTTC,CASSTGETQYF
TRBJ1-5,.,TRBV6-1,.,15,TGTGCCAGCAGTAAGGGAGTCCCGGCAGATCAGCCCCAGCATTTT,CASSKGVPADQPQHF
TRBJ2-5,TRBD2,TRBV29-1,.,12,TGCAGCGTTGTCGGGAGGCGGGAGACCCAGTACTTC,CSVVGRRETQYF
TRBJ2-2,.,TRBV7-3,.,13,TGTGCCAGCAGTCCGCTAACCACCGGGGAGCTGTTTTTT,CASSPLTTGELFF
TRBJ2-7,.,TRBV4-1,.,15,TGCGCCAGCAGCCAAGAAGGGGGTAGCGTCGGCGAGCAGTACTTC,CASSQEGGSVGEQYF
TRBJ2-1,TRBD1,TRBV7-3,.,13,TGTGCCAGCAGCTCCTACAGGGGGAATGAGCAGTTCTTC,CASSSYRGNEQFF
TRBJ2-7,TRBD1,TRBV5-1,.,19,TGCGCCAGCAGCTTCGACAGGGGGCAGGGGTCCGACCCACGCTACGAGCAGTACTTC,CASSFDRGQGSDPRYEQYF
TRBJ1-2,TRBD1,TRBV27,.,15,TGTGCCAGCAGCCCGGGACAGTTAGGTAGCTATGGCTACACCTTC,CASSPGQLGSYGYTF
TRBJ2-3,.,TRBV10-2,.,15,TGCGCCAGCAGTGAGGCATTTACTAGCACAGATACGCAGTATTTT,CASSEAFTSTDTQYF
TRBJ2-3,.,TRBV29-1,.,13,TGCAGCGTTGAGAGGAGAGTCGCAGATACGCAGTATTTT,CSVERRVADTQYF
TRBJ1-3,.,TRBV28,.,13,TGTGCCAGCAGTTCAGGGGTTGGAAACACCATATATTTT,CASSSGVGNTIYF
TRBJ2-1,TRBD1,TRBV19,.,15,TGTGCCAGTAGCAGGGACCCCGGGACAGGGAATGAGCAGTTCTTC,CASSRDPGTGNEQFF
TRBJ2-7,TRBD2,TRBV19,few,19,TGTGCCAGTAGTATAATTGCGGCTAGCGGGAGGGATCTCTCCTACGAGCAGTACTTC,CASSIIAASGRDLSYEQYF
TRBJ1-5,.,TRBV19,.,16,TGTGCCAGTAGTATAGCCGCGGGAAATAGCAATCAGCCCCAGCATTTT,CASSIAAGNSNQPQHF
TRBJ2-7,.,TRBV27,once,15,TGTGCCAGCAGTTTATCACAGCTCCTCTCCTACGAGCAGTACTTC,CASSLSQLLSYEQYF
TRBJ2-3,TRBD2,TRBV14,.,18,TGTGCCAGCAGCCAAGAAGGATCTAGCGGGAGATTCATAGATACGCAGTATTTT,CASSQEGSSGRFIDTQYF
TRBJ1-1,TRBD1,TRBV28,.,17,TGTGCCAGCAGTTTAAAACAAACAGGGGCGATGAACACTGAAGCTTTCTTT,CASSLKQTGAMNTEAFF
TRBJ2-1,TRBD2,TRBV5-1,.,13,TGCGCCAGCAGACTAGCGGGAGCTAGTGAGCAGTTCTTC,CASRLAGASEQFF
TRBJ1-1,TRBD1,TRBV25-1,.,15,TGTGCCAGCAGTGAAAGGGACAGTAGGAACACTGAAGCTTTCTTT,CASSERDSRNTEAFF